A single sample is the source of the 24 T cell receptor beta chains below, sequenced in a study of Ad26.COV2.S vaccination and SARS-CoV-2 variants. The assay was immunoSEQ multiplex PCR, and TCRdb's table has in-frame clones only and misses some. The sample lists about 450,000 clones; roughly 89% were seen once. Treatment denoted: around 19 received Ad26.COV2.S at low or high dose, single or two shots; 5 received placebo; per-sample allocation not given. Sampling occurred on day 63 after the first vaccine or placebo injection. The input for sequencing was peripheral blood, taken in a trial of Ad26.COV2.S vaccine versus placebo. The receptors shown here come from a person aged 18-65 years who received the Ad26.COV2.S COVID-19 vaccine or a placebo.

This sequence joins TRBV4-1 and TRBJ2-1, with 16 bases fitting TRBD2. The CDR3 consists of 22 residues. V lost 2 bases to trimming and J lost 0 bases; unmatched junction nucleotides: 13. Germline assignment: CDR1 MGHRA and CDR2 YSYEKL. DNA for the CDR3: TGCGCCAGCAGCCAACCCCCGGGGACTAGCGGGAGGGCCCCCCGCTCCTACAATGAGCAGTTCTTC. Its translation: CASSQPPGTSGRAPRSYNEQFF.

This clone was observed a handful of times. The chain recombines TRBV18 with TRBJ1-2; D is uncertain. This CDR3 is 13 amino acids long. V dropped 6 bases and J dropped 5 bases, with 13 bases sitting between them. Per germline, CDR1 KGHSH and CDR2 LQKENI. CDR3 sequence: CASSLADGYGYTF. CDR3 nucleotide sequence: TGTGCCAGCTCCCTTGCGGACGGATATGGCTACACCTTC.

This sequence joins TRBV27 and TRBJ2-5, with TRBD2 as a possible D gene (6 bases). Germline V gene lookup returns CDR1 MNHEY and CDR2 SMNVEV (reference sequence). This CDR3 is 16 amino acids long. V lost 5 bases to trimming and J lost 0 bases, with 16 bases between them. In DNA form, the CDR3 reads TGTGCCAGCAGTCTAGGTCCCGGGACTCACCAAGAGACCCAGTACTTC. The encoded protein is CASSLGPGTHQETQYF.

This clone was counted once. The CDR3 spells CASSGGWGRSGANVLTF. Here the CDR3 DNA reads TGTGCCAGTAGTGGGGGTTGGGGCCGCTCTGGGGCCAACGTCCTGACTTTC. The chain carries TRBV19 and TRBJ2-6; perhaps D is TRBD1 or TRBD2 (5 bases each). The V and J ends lost 5 bases and 0 bases respectively, with 14 bases between them. The germline CDR1 and CDR2 sequences are LNHDA and SQIVND (reference sequence). CDR3 length equals 17 residues.

The gene calls are TRBV7-6 and TRBJ1-3, with 7 nucleotides matching TRBD1. The CDR3 totals 16 residues. Trimming removed 3 bases from V and 3 bases from J; junction bases left unmatched: 8. Germline V lookup: CDR1 SGHVS, CDR2 FNYEAQ. The CDR3 DNA sequence: TGTGCCAGCAGCTTTACAGGGGTAGGAAATGGAAACACCATATATTTT. It is translated as CASSFTGVGNGNTIYF.

The DNA of the CDR3 is TGCGCCAGCATGCCCGGCGGATTCAAAGAGACCCAGTACTTC. Its translation is CASMPGGFKETQYF. The chain carries TRBV5-1 and TRBJ2-5; no definite D call. Germline CDR1 and CDR2: SGHRS and YFSETQ. This CDR3 comprises 14 residues. V was trimmed by 6 bases and J by 3 bases, leaving 15 bases between them.

This sequence joins TRBV7-8 and TRBJ1-2; TRBD1 might be the D (5 bases). Trimming removed 5 bases at V and 5 bases at J, with 21 bases between. CDR1 SGHVS and CDR2 FQNEAQ come from the germline V gene. The CDR3 is 16 residues long. DNA of the CDR3: TGTGCCAGCAGCCCCCCGTCGGGGGATCCCTTGTATGGCTACACCTTC. It translates to CASSPPSGDPLYGYTF. The full variable domain, in which reference TRBV7-8 and TRBJ1-2 provide the parts outside the CDR3, is GAGVSQSPRYKVAKRGQDVALRCDPISGHVSLFWYQQALGQGPEFLTYFQNEAQLDKSGLPSDRFFAERPEGSVSTLKIQRTQQEDSAVYLCASSPPSGDPLYGYTFGSGTRLTVV.

V gene TRBV29-1 combines with J gene TRBJ2-1; 9 bases match TRBD2. CDR3 length: 14 amino acids. Trimming cost V 1 base and J 7 bases; bases outside gene matches: 5. CDR1 SQVTM and CDR2 ANQGSEA come from the germline V gene. CDR3 DNA sequence: TGCAGCGTTGAAGTTAGCGGGAGAAGGAATGAGCAGTTCTTC. It is translated as CSVEVSGRRNEQFF.

V and J are TRBV5-1 and TRBJ2-5; possibly TRBD1 for D (5 bases). Germline CDR1 SGHRS, CDR2 YFSETQ. Trimming removed 8 bases from V and 5 bases from J, with 19 bases in between. CDR3 length equals 14 residues. In nucleotides, the CDR3 is TGCGCCAGTGCGATTGGGGCGCGTGAGGAGACCCAGTACTTC. Translation: CASAIGAREETQYF.

The gene calls are TRBV18 and TRBJ2-5, with a weak D call TRBD1 (5 bases). CDR1 is KGHSH, CDR2 LQKENI, per germline. This CDR3 region has 15 residues. The ends were cut back, 0 bases at V and 3 bases at J, with 11 bases in the middle. The CDR3 is CASSPPSTAKETQYF. The CDR3 DNA sequence: TGTGCCAGCTCACCACCCTCGACAGCTAAAGAGACCCAGTACTTC.

This chain links TRBV6-1 with TRBJ2-2, with a weak D call TRBD2 (6 bases). This CDR3 comprises 17 residues. Looked up from germline, CDR1 is MNHNS and CDR2 is SASEGT. With 3 bases removed from V and 0 bases from J, the gap between germline ends came to 14 bases. CDR3 coding DNA: TGTGCCAGCAGTGATTTTGGGACGGGAGCGAACACCGGGGAGCTGTTTTTT. It codes for CASSDFGTGANTGELFF.

V gene TRBV2 combines with J gene TRBJ1-5; D gene unclear. This CDR3 is 16 amino acids long. Germline CDR1 and CDR2: SNHLY and FYNNEI. Trimming shortened V by 3 bases and J by 9 bases, and 21 bases separated the two germline ends. This chain's CDR3 is CASSESAIGEKGPQHF. In DNA form, the CDR3 reads TGTGCCAGCAGTGAGTCGGCCATTGGGGAGAAGGGGCCCCAGCATTTT. The variable domain in full, with the rest retrieved from reference TRBV2 and TRBJ1-5, is EPEVTQTPSHQVTQMGQEVILRCVPISNHLYFYWYRQILGQKVEFLVSFYNNEISEKSEIFDDQFSVERPDGSNFTLKIRSTKLEDSAMYFCASSESAIGEKGPQHFGDGTRLSIL.

This chain uses TRBV9 with TRBJ2-1; D uncertain. The germline V gene encodes CDR1 SGDLS and CDR2 YYNGEE. V lost 7 bases, J lost 3 bases, and 14 bases lay in between. This CDR3 is 14 amino acids long. DNA for the CDR3: TGTGCCAGCGGTCAAAGACTCGGCTACAATGAGCAGTTCTTC. This gives the protein CASGQRLGYNEQFF.

J is TRBJ1-2 and V is TRBV2; 11 positions match TRBD1. The CDR3 sequence is 15 residues long. Germline V lookup: CDR1 SNHLY, CDR2 FYNNEI. V gave up 7 bases and J gave up 8 bases; unmatched junction bases: 12. CDR3 loop: CASKGQGAGLSGYTF. DNA of the CDR3: TGTGCCAGCAAAGGACAGGGGGCAGGTCTGAGCGGCTACACCTTC.

The rearrangement joins TRBV7-9 to TRBJ1-2, with 7 positions matching TRBD1. V trimming: 3 bases; J trimming: 4 bases; junction bases outside the gene matches: 5. From germline, CDR1 is SEHNR and CDR2 FQNEAQ (reference sequence). The CDR3 is 14 amino acids. The DNA of the CDR3 is TGTGCCAGCAGCTTTTCGGGACAGTTCTATGGCTACACCTTC. Its protein is CASSFSGQFYGYTF.

The CDR3 is CASSPPTSGALETQYF. The CDR3 DNA sequence: TGTGCCAGCTCACCACCGACTAGCGGGGCTTTGGAGACCCAGTACTTC. V usage is TRBV18 and J usage is TRBJ2-5, with 11 positions matching TRBD2. The CDR3 covers 16 residues. V trimming: 0 bases; J trimming: 5 bases; junction bases outside the gene matches: 5. Looked up from germline, CDR1 is KGHSH and CDR2 is LQKENI. Complete variable domain (other parts from reference TRBV18 and TRBJ2-5): NAGVMQNPRHLVRRRGQEARLRCSPMKGHSHVYWYRQLPEEGLKFMVYLQKENIIDESGMPKERFSAEFPKEGPSILRIQQVVRGDSAAYFCASSPPTSGALETQYFGPGTRLLVL.

CDR3 nucleotides: TGTGCCAGCAGTTACGGGACGGAGCAGTACGTC. It codes for CASSYGTEQYV. V and J are TRBV6-6 and TRBJ2-7; perhaps D is TRBD1 or TRBD2 (5 bases each). This CDR3 has 11 amino acids. V was cut by 2 bases and J by 7 bases, with 6 bases left in between. Per the germline V gene, CDR1 is MNHNY and CDR2 is SVGAGI (reference sequence).

J is TRBJ1-1 and V is TRBV30, with D uncertain. CDR3 size: 12 residues. The V end lost 4 bases, the J end lost 4 bases, and 10 bases lay between the germline ends. Germline assignment: CDR1 GTSNPN and CDR2 SVGIG (reference sequence). CDR3: CAWNEGGTEAFF. CDR3 DNA sequence: TGTGCCTGGAACGAGGGCGGCACTGAAGCTTTCTTT.

J is TRBJ2-3 and V is TRBV6-5; 8 bases line up with TRBD2. V was clipped by 1 base and J by 3 bases; unmatched bases: 3. Germline assignment: CDR1 MNHEY and CDR2 SVGAGI. The CDR3 contains 15 residues. The CDR3, as DNA: TGTGCCAGCAGTTACTTGTCTAGCGGGACAGATACGCAGTATTTT. It yields the protein CASSYLSSGTDTQYF.

The J gene is TRBJ2-1, the V gene TRBV10-3, with 7 bases that match TRBD1. There are 14 residues in the CDR3. Germline V gene data show CDR1 as ENHRY and CDR2 as SYGVKD. Trimming cost V 3 bases and J 14 bases; bases outside gene matches: 13. The CDR3 nucleotides read TGTGCCATCAGTGATAAGGGACAGTCCCAGTGGGAGTTCTTC. Translated: CAISDKGQSQWEFF.

The chain employs TRBV7-2 and TRBJ2-5, with TRBD2 matching 15 bases. J gave up 4 bases and V 4 bases, and 4 bases lay outside the gene matches. The germline gives CDR1 SGHTA, CDR2 FQGNSA. This CDR3 has 16 amino acids. CDR3 in DNA: TGTGCCAGCAGCTCCCGGACTAGCGGGGGGGGAGAGACCCAGTACTTC. As protein: CASSSRTSGGGETQYF.

This chain uses TRBV9 with TRBJ2-3, with D possibly being TRBD2 (7 bases). The V and J ends lost 5 bases and 0 bases respectively, with 13 bases between them. CDR1 is SGDLS, CDR2 YYNGEE, per germline. CDR3 length equals 15 residues. CDR3: CASSRGGLSTDTQYF. The CDR3, as DNA: TGTGCCAGCAGTAGGGGGGGACTTAGCACAGATACGCAGTATTTT.

CDR3 in amino acids: CAISPRGFGTDTQYF. The CDR3, as DNA: TGTGCCATCAGCCCGAGGGGATTCGGCACAGATACGCAGTATTTT. The rearrangement joins TRBV27 to TRBJ2-3; D possibly matches TRBD1 or TRBD2 (5 bases each). With 10 bases removed from V and 1 base from J, the gap between germline ends came to 18 bases. CDR1 MNHEY and CDR2 SMNVEV come from the germline V gene (reference sequence). This CDR3 contains 15 residues.

CDR3 sequence reads: CASSLLPLGEAFF. The CDR3 DNA sequence: TGTGCCAGCAGTTTGCTTCCTTTGGGAGAAGCTTTCTTT. The rearrangement uses TRBV27 and TRBJ1-1; D call uncertain. Trimming took off 3 bases at V and 8 bases at J, with 13 bases between the two ends. CDR3 length equals 13 residues. Germline assignment: CDR1 MNHEY and CDR2 SMNVEV (reference sequence).